These 25 T cell receptor beta chains were sequenced from one sample in a study of blood T cell repertoires in COVID-19. Profiled with immunoSEQ multiplex PCR; TCRdb holds only in-frame clones, not every one. This repertoire shows some 140,000 clones, 80% to 85% found once; its top ten account for about 8.4%. Sequencing used peripheral blood. These receptors all stem from a woman aged 55-69 years with active or convalescent COVID-19.

V usage is TRBV5-1 and J usage is TRBJ2-7; 7 bases map to TRBD1. With V trimmed by 0 bases and J by 1 base, 1 base remained unmatched. From germline, CDR1 is SGHRS and CDR2 YFSETQ. The CDR3 is 14 amino acids. CDR3 sequence reads: CASSLEGQSYEQYV. CDR3 nucleotides: TGCGCCAGCAGCTTGGAGGGACAGTCCTACGAGCAGTACGTC.

V is TRBV5-4 and J is TRBJ1-1; D remains unclear. Germline assignment: CDR1 SGHNT and CDR2 YYREEE (reference sequence). This CDR3 has 14 amino acids. V was trimmed by 2 bases and J by 3 bases, leaving 11 bases between them. As DNA, the CDR3 is TGTGCCAGCAGCTTTTCAGTCCGGGACACTGAAGCTTTCTTT. Its translation is CASSFSVRDTEAFF.

This rearrangement joins TRBV30 to TRBJ1-4; no firm D call. With 3 bases removed from V and 8 bases from J, the gap between germline ends came to 19 bases. CDR3 length: 15 residues. Germline V gene sequence: CDR1 GTSNPN, CDR2 SVGIG (reference sequence). The CDR3 loop is CAWRTLRAGGEKLFF. The CDR3 bases are TGTGCCTGGAGAACCCTGAGGGCAGGCGGGGAAAAACTGTTTTTT.

The CDR3 nucleotides are TGTGCCAGCGGTAGAAATGAGCAGTTCTTC. Protein sequence: CASGRNEQFF. This chain joins TRBV6-5 and TRBJ2-1; no clear D gene. Germline V gene lookup returns CDR1 MNHEY and CDR2 SVGAGI. V lost 8 bases, J lost 7 bases, and 6 bases lay in between. The CDR3 is 10 amino acids.

This clone came up a few times. The chain employs TRBV5-4 and TRBJ2-1; 9 nucleotides line up with TRBD2. With V trimmed by 1 base and J by 3 bases, 5 bases remained unmatched. Germline CDR1 SGHNT, CDR2 YYREEE (reference sequence). The CDR3 covers 16 residues. This chain's CDR3 is CASSLRGGGDYNEQFF. CDR3 bases: TGTGCCAGCAGCTTGCGGGGCGGGGGGGACTACAATGAGCAGTTCTTC.

This clone occurred once. The chain recombines TRBV7-2 with TRBJ2-2; the D is unclear. Looked up from germline, CDR1 is SGHTA and CDR2 is FQGNSA. Trimming pared 0 bases from V and 4 bases from J, leaving 6 bases between. CDR3 size: 14 residues. The CDR3 nucleotides read TGTGCCAGCAGCTTAGCGCTGAGCACCGGGGAGCTGTTTTTT. This sequence encodes CASSLALSTGELFF.

The J gene is TRBJ2-7, the V gene TRBV12-5, with a possible D match to TRBD1 (5 bases). Trimming shortened V by 0 bases and J by 0 bases, and 12 bases separated the two germline ends. The V gene's germline CDR1 is LGHNT and CDR2 FRNRAP. There are 16 residues in the CDR3. CDR3 residues: CASGLVSDQGSYEQYV. In DNA, the CDR3 is TGTGCTAGTGGTTTGGTATCCGACCAGGGCTCCTACGAGCAGTACGTC.

This chain links TRBV5-1 with TRBJ2-3; perhaps TRBD2 as D (6 bases). Trimming removed 4 bases at V and 0 bases at J, with 15 bases between. This CDR3 has 16 amino acids. Germline V gene sequence: CDR1 SGHRS, CDR2 YFSETQ. CDR3 loop: CASSLARDSSTDTQYF. The CDR3 DNA is TGCGCCAGCAGCCTTGCGCGGGACTCTAGCACAGATACGCAGTATTTT.

A few counts support this clone. J is TRBJ2-1 and V is TRBV7-9; a weak D match, TRBD1 (6 bases). Per germline, CDR1 SEHNR and CDR2 FQNEAQ (reference sequence). There are 17 residues in the CDR3. The V end was cut by 1 base, the J end by 10 bases, with 23 bases between. The CDR3 region has the DNA TGTGCCAGCAGCTTAGAACAGGGCAGGCTATTACAACGGGAGCAGTTCTTC. Its protein product is CASSLEQGRLLQREQFF. Together with reference TRBV7-9 and TRBJ2-1, the CDR3 gives the full variable domain: DTGVSQNPRHKITKRGQNVTFRCDPISEHNRLYWYRQTLGQGPEFLTYFQNEAQLEKSRLLSDRFSAERPKGSFSTLEIQRTEQGDSAMYLCASSLEQGRLLQREQFFGPGTRLTVL.

This clone came up once. J is TRBJ1-1 and V is TRBV5-1; 8 bases align to TRBD1. Germline lookup yields CDR1 SGHRS and CDR2 YFSETQ. The CDR3 totals 14 residues. V lost 4 bases to trimming and J lost 5 bases; unmatched junction nucleotides: 7. CDR3 in amino acids: CASSLRTGQTEAFF. CDR3 nucleotides: TGCGCCAGCAGCCTAAGGACAGGGCAGACTGAAGCTTTCTTT.

This clone was observed once. V usage is TRBV7-6 and J usage is TRBJ2-7; TRBD2 aligns across 7 bases. The germline V gene encodes CDR1 SGHVS and CDR2 FNYEAQ. The junction had 15 bases not matched to a gene; V was cut back by 3 bases and J by 7 bases. The CDR3 totals 16 residues. CDR3 sequence (DNA): TGTGCCAGCAGCTTTAAACCGGGACGGGAGGAGTGGGAGCAGTACTTC. It codes for CASSFKPGREEWEQYF.

The rearrangement joins TRBV11-2 to TRBJ2-5, with 8 bases that match TRBD2. Losses at the gene ends were 1 base for V and 4 bases for J; bases not matched to a gene: 5. CDR3 length: 15 amino acids. Germline V gene data show CDR1 as SGHAT and CDR2 as FQNNGV. CDR3 region: CASSLVLAARETQYF. CDR3 in DNA: TGTGCCAGCAGCTTAGTACTAGCGGCCCGAGAGACCCAGTACTTC.

This sequence joins TRBV30 and TRBJ2-5; no definite D call. The CDR3 length is 14 residues. Trimming cost V 5 bases and J 1 base, with 14 bases left between them. CDR1 and CDR2 from the germline V gene are GTSNPN and SVGIG (reference sequence). Here the CDR3 reads CAWEVPNSQETQYF. CDR3 in DNA: TGTGCCTGGGAAGTCCCTAACTCCCAAGAGACCCAGTACTTC.

The V call is TRBV7-9, the J call TRBJ1-1; D not certain. Per the germline V gene, CDR1 is SEHNR and CDR2 is FQNEAQ (reference sequence). Trimming took off 5 bases at V and 4 bases at J, with 20 bases between the two ends. The CDR3 runs to 16 residues. CDR3 bases: TGTGCCAGCAGCAAGGGAGTGAGCCTTGTGGTCACTGAAGCTTTCTTT. Residues: CASSKGVSLVVTEAFF.

Here the CDR3 DNA reads TGTGCCAGCAGTTCGGCGGGACAGTCCTACAATGAGCAGTTCTTC. This sequence encodes CASSSAGQSYNEQFF. The rearrangement links TRBV6-6 to TRBJ2-1, with a weak D call TRBD1 (7 bases). The CDR3 runs 15 residues. Germline lookup yields CDR1 MNHNY and CDR2 SVGAGI (reference sequence). The germline V and J ends were trimmed by 4 bases and 1 base, with 11 bases remaining between them.

V and J are TRBV6-2 or TRBV6-3 and TRBJ2-6; 7 nucleotides align to TRBD1. Germline V CDR1 and CDR2: MNHEY, SVGEGT. This CDR3 region has 14 residues. The ends lost 6 bases at V and 2 bases at J; junction bases unmatched: 1. The CDR3 is CASSDRAGANVLTF. The DNA of the CDR3 is TGTGCCAGCAGCGACAGGGCTGGGGCCAACGTCCTGACTTTC.

This chain uses TRBV28 with TRBJ2-1; 8 bases align to TRBD2. CDR1 and CDR2 (germline): MDHEN, SYDVKM. V trimming: 4 bases; J trimming: 7 bases; junction bases outside the gene matches: 12. The CDR3 contains 16 residues. CDR3 loop: CASSSSSSGGRNEQFF. CDR3 sequence (DNA): TGTGCCAGCAGTTCATCCTCGAGCGGGGGCCGGAATGAGCAGTTCTTC. Together with reference TRBV28 and TRBJ2-1, the CDR3 gives the full variable domain: DVKVTQSSRYLVKRTGEKVFLECVQDMDHENMFWYRQDPGLGLRLIYFSYDVKMKEKGDIPEGYSVSREKKERFSLILESASTNQTSMYLCASSSSSSGGRNEQFFGPGTRLTVL.

The V and J genes are TRBV19 and TRBJ1-4, with 9 bases that match TRBD1. With V trimmed by 5 bases and J by 12 bases, 13 bases remained unmatched. The CDR3 has 15 residues. Germline loops: CDR1 LNHDA, CDR2 SQIVND (reference sequence). Written as DNA, the CDR3 is TGTGCCAGTAGTCGAACAGGACAGGGGAGGGAAGAACTGTTTTTT. It yields the protein CASSRTGQGREELFF.

This clone was seen only once. In DNA, the CDR3 is TGCGCCAGCAGCTTGGGAATCTTTGGGACAGGAGGGAAGGCAGAGACCCAGTACTTC. Protein sequence: CASSLGIFGTGGKAETQYF. V and J are TRBV5-1 and TRBJ2-5; 8 bases map to TRBD1. The CDR3 runs 19 residues. J was trimmed by 4 bases and V by 0 bases; bases with no gene match: 17. Germline V CDR1 and CDR2: SGHRS, YFSETQ.

The rearrangement uses TRBV28 and TRBJ2-3; TRBD1 matches at 8 bases. The CDR3 length is 15 residues. CDR1 MDHEN and CDR2 SYDVKM come from the germline V gene. V gave up 1 base and J gave up 3 bases; unmatched junction bases: 3. In DNA form, the CDR3 reads TGTGCCAGCAGTTTATTTACAGGGGGAACAGATACGCAGTATTTT. Its protein is CASSLFTGGTDTQYF.

This clone was observed at least ten times. The rearrangement links TRBV6-5 to TRBJ1-1; 7 bases are a match to TRBD1. The V segment lost 7 bases and the J segment 11 bases; nucleotides outside the gene matches: 4. CDR1 MNHEY and CDR2 SVGAGI come from the germline V gene. There are 10 residues in the CDR3. The CDR3 region is CASIQGVAFF. As DNA, the CDR3 is TGTGCCAGCATTCAGGGGGTCGCTTTCTTT.

The V gene is TRBV24-1, the J gene TRBJ2-7, with D possibly TRBD1 on 7 matching bases. This CDR3 is built from 18 residues. V lost 0 bases and J lost 3, with 20 bases in between. Germline CDR1 KGHDR, CDR2 SFDVKD. DNA of the CDR3: TGTGCCACCAGTGATTTGACAGGGGCCGCGGGGCCATACTACGAGCAGTACGTC. Translating it yields CATSDLTGAAGPYYEQYV.

The count of this clone is one. The chain has TRBV28 and TRBJ1-1, with D perhaps matching TRBD1 (5 bases). Germline V gives CDR1 MDHEN, CDR2 SYDVKM. CDR3 length: 14 amino acids. V was shortened by 5 bases and J by 5 bases, with 15 bases between the two germline ends. CDR3 sequence (DNA): TGTGCCAGCAGTCTCGGGGGGGTATTGACTGAAGCTTTCTTT. Its protein product is CASSLGGVLTEAFF. Variable domain in full (rest from reference TRBV28 and TRBJ1-1): DVKVTQSSRYLVKRTGEKVFLECVQDMDHENMFWYRQDPGLGLRLIYFSYDVKMKEKGDIPEGYSVSREKKERFSLILESASTNQTSMYLCASSLGGVLTEAFFGQGTRLTVV.

The chain is built from TRBV21-1 and TRBJ1-5; the D call in the table, TRBD1, was not verified against the DNA. TRBV21-1 is a recognized pseudogene. The CDR3 covers 19 residues. The CDR3 protein is CASSYLKQGAGMGNQPQHF. CDR3 bases: TGTGCCAGCAGCTATTTAAAGCAAGGCGCAGGGATGGGCAATCAGCCCCAGCATTTT.

V is TRBV27 and J is TRBJ2-7; possible D gene TRBD1, 6 bases. CDR3 length: 14 residues. Germline CDR1 reads MNHEY; CDR2 reads SMNVEV (reference sequence). V was trimmed by 5 bases and J by 2 bases, leaving 13 bases between them. The CDR3 region has the DNA TGTGCCAGCAGTCCGGACAGCCGGACCTACGAGCAGTACGTC. Translated: CASSPDSRTYEQYV.